The next 21 T cell receptor beta chains were all read from a single sample in a study of T cell changes during pregnancy in multiple sclerosis. Repertoires were generated with immunoSEQ multiplex PCR, while TCRdb's copy carries only in-frame clones and drops some. Among 50,000 to 70,000 clones listed, over 75% were seen once. Sequencing was performed on CD8+ T cells from peripheral blood mononuclear cells, taken before pregnancy. The receptor source for this set is a female donor with multiple sclerosis, enrolled in a pregnancy study.

Notes on this clone: Other DNA sequences within the sample encode an identical CDR3. The chain combines TRBV7-3 with TRBJ2-1, with D perhaps TRBD1 (5 bases). Germline loops: CDR1 SGHTA, CDR2 FQGTGA. CDR3 size: 13 residues. V was cut by 4 bases and J by 3 bases, with 7 bases left in between. This CDR3 reads CASSSDSYNEQFF. CDR3 in DNA: TGTGCCAGCAGCTCCGACAGCTACAATGAGCAGTTCTTC.

V usage is TRBV30 and J usage is TRBJ2-7; 8 bases fit TRBD1. Germline lookup yields CDR1 GTSNPN and CDR2 SVGIG (reference sequence). J gave up 2 bases and V 5 bases, and 14 bases lay outside the gene matches. The CDR3 is made up of 16 amino acids. CDR3 bases: TGTGCCTGGGAGCCGCTTCAGGGGGCTGGAACCTACGAGCAGTACTTC. Protein: CAWEPLQGAGTYEQYF.

The chain employs TRBV5-4 and TRBJ2-1, with D perhaps TRBD2 (6 bases). Trimming pared 3 bases from V and 6 bases from J, leaving 19 bases between. The CDR3 is 16 amino acids. Germline CDR1 is SGHNT and CDR2 is YYREEE (reference sequence). Here the CDR3 reads CASSSGSLASRNEQFF. CDR3 coding DNA: TGTGCCAGCAGCTCCGGGAGTCTAGCCTCACGCAATGAGCAGTTCTTC.

The gene calls are TRBV9 and TRBJ2-5; D is perhaps TRBD2 (7 bases). The germline V gene encodes CDR1 SGDLS and CDR2 YYNGEE. The CDR3 runs to 15 residues. With 0 bases removed from V and 5 bases from J, the gap between germline ends came to 14 bases. The CDR3 is CASSVGGGGLETQYF. The CDR3 DNA is TGTGCCAGCAGCGTAGGAGGGGGGGGACTGGAGACCCAGTACTTC.

The V gene is TRBV9, the J gene TRBJ2-2, with D possibly matching TRBD1 (6 bases). V lost 0 bases, J lost 3 bases, and 9 bases lay in between. This CDR3 is 15 amino acids long. In germline, CDR1 is SGDLS, CDR2 YYNGEE. CDR3 in DNA: TGTGCCAGCAGCGTAGGTGGACAGTACACCGGGGAGCTGTTTTTT. Amino acid sequence: CASSVGGQYTGELFF.

The V and J genes are TRBV9 and TRBJ1-1; 8 bases are a match to TRBD1. V lost 0 bases, J lost 1 base, and 2 bases stayed unmatched. Germline CDR1 is SGDLS and CDR2 is YYNGEE. The CDR3 contains 15 residues. The CDR3, as DNA: TGTGCCAGCAGCGTAGGGGGGACAGGGAACACTGAAGCTTTCTTT. This translates into CASSVGGTGNTEAFF.

This sequence joins TRBV14 and TRBJ2-7, with 8 bases identical to TRBD1. The CDR3 is 15 amino acids. The V segment lost 1 base and the J segment 2 bases; nucleotides outside the gene matches: 4. Germline lookup yields CDR1 SGHDN and CDR2 FVKESK. As DNA, the CDR3 is TGTGCCAGCAGCCAAGGCAGGGGGCTGACCTACGAGCAGTACTTC. Translation: CASSQGRGLTYEQYF.

The chain carries TRBV9 and TRBJ2-7; 10 bases align to TRBD1. J gave up 4 bases and V 4 bases, and 11 bases lay outside the gene matches. CDR1 and CDR2 from the germline V gene are SGDLS and YYNGEE. The CDR3 consists of 16 residues. The CDR3 reads CASSPRMGQGLYEQYF. CDR3 sequence (DNA): TGTGCCAGCAGCCCGAGAATGGGACAGGGGTTGTACGAGCAGTACTTC.

V and J are TRBV9 and TRBJ2-1; D might be TRBD2 (7 bases). Germline assignment: CDR1 SGDLS and CDR2 YYNGEE. The V and J ends lost 1 base and 6 bases respectively, with 14 bases between them. The CDR3 extends over 15 amino acids. CDR3 sequence (DNA): TGTGCCAGCAGCGTATCTGGGGGGGGGCCCAATGAGCAGTTCTTC. It specifies CASSVSGGGPNEQFF.

CDR3 sequence: CASRGGSITDTQYF. The DNA for the CDR3 is TGTGCCTCACGCGGGGGGTCGATCACAGATACGCAGTATTTT. This chain links TRBV7-9 with TRBJ2-3; 8 bases map to TRBD2. Trimming removed 11 bases from V and 2 bases from J; junction bases left unmatched: 9. Germline loops: CDR1 SEHNR, CDR2 FQNEAQ (reference sequence). This CDR3 comprises 14 residues.

The chain joins TRBV5-1 to TRBJ2-2, with no clear D. V lost 6 bases, J lost 1 base, and 7 bases lay in between. Germline V gene sequence: CDR1 SGHRS, CDR2 YFSETQ. This CDR3 contains 13 residues. The CDR3 here is CASTPGNTGELFF. The CDR3 nucleotides read TGCGCCAGCACCCCAGGGAACACCGGGGAGCTGTTTTTT. The full variable domain, in which reference TRBV5-1 and TRBJ2-2 provide the parts outside the CDR3, is KAGVTQTPRYLIKTRGQQVTLSCSPISGHRSVSWYQQTPGQGLQFLFEYFSETQRNKGNFPGRFSGRQFSNSRSEMNVSTLELGDSALYLCASTPGNTGELFFGEGSRLTVL.

This clone occurred once. CDR3 loop: CASSLLPGGSGAYNEQFF. The CDR3 region has the DNA TGTGCCAGCAGTTTACTCCCTGGGGGTAGCGGGGCCTACAATGAGCAGTTCTTC. This sequence joins TRBV27 and TRBJ2-1; 8 positions match TRBD2. The CDR3 has 18 amino acids. Germline V lookup: CDR1 MNHEY, CDR2 SMNVEV (reference sequence). J was trimmed by 2 bases and V by 2 bases; bases with no gene match: 11.

The V call is TRBV7-2, the J call TRBJ2-7; 7 bases are a match to TRBD1. V shed 8 bases and J 7 bases; nucleotides not matched to a gene: 5. The CDR3 is 11 residues long. The germline V gene encodes CDR1 SGHTA and CDR2 FQGNSA. The CDR3 spells CASRRGYEQYF. The CDR3 nucleotides are TGTGCCAGCCGCAGGGGGTATGAGCAGTACTTC.

This clone was detected once. The J gene is TRBJ2-3, the V gene TRBV7-6; D remains unclear. Deletions cut 1 base from V and 0 bases from J, with 8 bases between. Germline-derived CDR1 and CDR2 are SGHVS and FNYEAQ. The CDR3 is 15 amino acids. The CDR3 DNA reads TGTGCCAGCAGCTTAGGTAGAACTAGCACAGATACGCAGTATTTT. Protein sequence: CASSLGRTSTDTQYF.

The rearrangement joins TRBV6-5 to TRBJ2-7, with 10 bases lining up with TRBD1. The CDR3 is 15 residues long. Germline-derived CDR1 and CDR2 are MNHEY and SVGAGI. The V gene end was trimmed by 0 bases and the J gene end by 4 bases; junction bases not matched to a gene: 3. The CDR3 reads CASSYSGTGVYEQYF. DNA of the CDR3: TGTGCCAGCAGTTACTCGGGGACAGGGGTGTACGAGCAGTACTTC.

The genes are TRBV19 and TRBJ2-3; 10 positions agree with TRBD1. V was pared by 5 bases and J by 5 bases, with 7 bases of the junction left unmatched. This CDR3 is 15 amino acids long. Germline CDR1 and CDR2: LNHDA and SQIVND (reference sequence). The DNA of the CDR3 is TGTGCCAGTAGTGCCGGGACAGGGGATGGAGATACGCAGTATTTT. Translating it yields CASSAGTGDGDTQYF. The full variable domain, in which reference TRBV19 and TRBJ2-3 provide the parts outside the CDR3, is DGGITQSPKYLFRKEGQNVTLSCEQNLNHDAMYWYRQDPGQGLRLIYYSQIVNDFQKGDIAEGYSVSREKKESFPLTVTSAQKNPTAFYLCASSAGTGDGDTQYFGPGTRLTVL.

This clone was recorded once. The V and J genes are TRBV27 and TRBJ1-6; D gene unclear. The ends were cut back, 2 bases at V and 0 bases at J, with 8 bases in the middle. Germline loops: CDR1 MNHEY, CDR2 SMNVEV (reference sequence). This CDR3 contains 16 residues. The CDR3 DNA is TGTGCCAGCAGTTTAATGGGCAGCTCCTATAATTCACCCCTCCACTTT. This encodes CASSLMGSSYNSPLHF.

This chain uses TRBV27 with TRBJ2-3; 9 positions match TRBD1. The germline V gene encodes CDR1 MNHEY and CDR2 SMNVEV (reference sequence). The CDR3 has 17 amino acids. The V and J ends lost 4 bases and 2 bases, in that order; junction bases with no gene match: 10. CDR3 in amino acids: CASSWTGAPNPTDTQYF. CDR3 nucleotides: TGTGCCAGCAGTTGGACAGGGGCTCCAAACCCCACAGATACGCAGTATTTT.

The J gene is TRBJ1-1, the V gene TRBV5-1; weak D call: TRBD1 (6 bases). This CDR3 is built from 13 residues. Germline assignment: CDR1 SGHRS and CDR2 YFSETQ. With 0 bases removed from V and 12 bases from J, the gap between germline ends came to 15 bases. The CDR3 nucleotides read TGCGCCAGCAGCTTGGATCGCAGGGGCATGCCTTTCTTT. This codes for CASSLDRRGMPFF. Filled out from reference TRBV5-1 and TRBJ1-1, the complete variable domain reads KAGVTQTPRYLIKTRGQQVTLSCSPISGHRSVSWYQQTPGQGLQFLFEYFSETQRNKGNFPGRFSGRQFSNSRSEMNVSTLELGDSALYLCASSLDRRGMPFFGQGTRLTVV.

This chain uses TRBV13 with TRBJ2-1; perhaps TRBD1 as D (5 bases). Germline loops: CDR1 PRHDT, CDR2 FYEKMQ (reference sequence). CDR3 length: 14 residues. V shed 8 bases and J shed 3 bases, with 14 bases lying between them. The DNA for the CDR3 is TGTGCCAGCGCGCTTAGGGGCAGCTACAATGAGCAGTTCTTC. Protein product: CASALRGSYNEQFF.

The genes are TRBV7-3 and TRBJ2-3, with D perhaps TRBD2 (5 bases). This CDR3 is 16 amino acids long. CDR1 is SGHTA, CDR2 FQGTGA, per germline. Deletions cut 2 bases from V and 0 bases from J, with 12 bases between. Here the CDR3 DNA reads TGTGCCAGCAGCTTATGGGCGGGTACTAGCACAGATACGCAGTATTTT. This sequence encodes CASSLWAGTSTDTQYF. Complete variable domain (other parts from reference TRBV7-3 and TRBJ2-3): GAGVSQTPSNKVTEKGKYVELRCDPISGHTALYWYRQSLGQGPEFLIYFQGTGAADDSGLPNDRFFAVRPEGSVSTLKIQRTERGDSAVYLCASSLWAGTSTDTQYFGPGTRLTVL.